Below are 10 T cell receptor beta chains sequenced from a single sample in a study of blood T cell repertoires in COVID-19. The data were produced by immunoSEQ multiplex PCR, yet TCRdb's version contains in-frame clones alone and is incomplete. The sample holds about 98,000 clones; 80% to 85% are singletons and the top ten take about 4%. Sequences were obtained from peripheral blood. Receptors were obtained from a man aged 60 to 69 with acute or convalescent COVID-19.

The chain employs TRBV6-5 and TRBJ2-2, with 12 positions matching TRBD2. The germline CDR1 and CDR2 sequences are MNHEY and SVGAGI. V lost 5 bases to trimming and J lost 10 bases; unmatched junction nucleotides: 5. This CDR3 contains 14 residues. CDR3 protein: CASSPRTSGKELFF. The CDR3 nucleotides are TGTGCCAGCAGTCCTCGGACTAGCGGGAAGGAGCTGTTTTTT.

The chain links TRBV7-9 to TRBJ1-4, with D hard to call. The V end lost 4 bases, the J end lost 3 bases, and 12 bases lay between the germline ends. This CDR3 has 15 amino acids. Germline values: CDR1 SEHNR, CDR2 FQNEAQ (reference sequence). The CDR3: CASSSRTGANEKLFF. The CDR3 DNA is TGTGCCAGCAGCTCTCGGACTGGGGCTAATGAAAAACTGTTTTTT. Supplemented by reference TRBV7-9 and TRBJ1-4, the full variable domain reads DTGVSQNPRHKITKRGQNVTFRCDPISEHNRLYWYRQTLGQGPEFLTYFQNEAQLEKSRLLSDRFSAERPKGSFSTLEIQRTEQGDSAMYLCASSSRTGANEKLFFGSGTQLSVL.

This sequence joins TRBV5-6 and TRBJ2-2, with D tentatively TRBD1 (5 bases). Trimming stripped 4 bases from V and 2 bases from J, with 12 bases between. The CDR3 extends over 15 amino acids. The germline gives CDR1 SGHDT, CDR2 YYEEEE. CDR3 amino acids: CASSPGHRNTGELFF. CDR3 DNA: TGTGCCAGCAGCCCTGGACACAGAAACACCGGGGAGCTGTTTTTT.

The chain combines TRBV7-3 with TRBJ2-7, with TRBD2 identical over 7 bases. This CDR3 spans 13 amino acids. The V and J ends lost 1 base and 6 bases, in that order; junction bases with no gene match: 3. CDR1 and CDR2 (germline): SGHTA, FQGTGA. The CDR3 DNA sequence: TGTGCCAGCAGCTTAAGGCCGGGGGGCGAGCAGTACTTC. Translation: CASSLRPGGEQYF.

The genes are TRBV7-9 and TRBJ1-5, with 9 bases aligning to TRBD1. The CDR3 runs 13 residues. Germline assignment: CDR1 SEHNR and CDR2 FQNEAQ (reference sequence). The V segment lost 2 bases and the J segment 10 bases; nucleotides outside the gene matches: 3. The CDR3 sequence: CASSLRDREPQHF. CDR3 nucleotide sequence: TGTGCCAGCAGCTTAAGGGACAGGGAACCCCAGCATTTT.

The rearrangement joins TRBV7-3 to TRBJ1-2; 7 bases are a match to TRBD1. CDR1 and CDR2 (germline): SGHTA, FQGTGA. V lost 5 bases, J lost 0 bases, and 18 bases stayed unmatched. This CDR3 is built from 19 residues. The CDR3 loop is CASSRHIGQERPTNYGYTF. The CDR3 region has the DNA TGTGCCAGCAGCCGACACATAGGACAGGAGAGGCCCACTAACTATGGCTACACCTTC.

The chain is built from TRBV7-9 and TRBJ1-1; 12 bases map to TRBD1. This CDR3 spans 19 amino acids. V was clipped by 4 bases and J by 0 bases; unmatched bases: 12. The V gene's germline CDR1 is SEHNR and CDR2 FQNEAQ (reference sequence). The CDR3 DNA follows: TGTGCCAGCAGCTCGACAGACCCGGGACAGGGGGCCATGAACACTGAAGCTTTCTTT. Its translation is CASSSTDPGQGAMNTEAFF.

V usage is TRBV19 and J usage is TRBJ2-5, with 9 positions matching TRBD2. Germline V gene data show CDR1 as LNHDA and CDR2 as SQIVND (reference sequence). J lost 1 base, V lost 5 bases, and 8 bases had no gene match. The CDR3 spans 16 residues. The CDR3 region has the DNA TGTGCCAGTAGTTCCTCTCTAGCGGGGCCCCAAGAGACCCAGTACTTC. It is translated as CASSSSLAGPQETQYF.

DNA for the CDR3: TGTGCCAGTAGTTCAGGGACAGGGGGCGCCTACGAGCAGTACTTC. Its protein product is CASSSGTGGAYEQYF. The rearrangement uses TRBV19 and TRBJ2-7, with 12 nucleotides matching TRBD1. The CDR3 loop spans 15 amino acids. Germline V gene sequence: CDR1 LNHDA, CDR2 SQIVND (reference sequence). The V and J ends lost 5 bases and 2 bases, in that order; junction bases with no gene match: 4.

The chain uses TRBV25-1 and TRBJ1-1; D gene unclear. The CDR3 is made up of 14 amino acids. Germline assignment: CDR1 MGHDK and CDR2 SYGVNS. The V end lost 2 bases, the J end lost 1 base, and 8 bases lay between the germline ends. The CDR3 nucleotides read TGTGCCAGCAGTGAAGACATTCAGAACACTGAAGCTTTCTTT. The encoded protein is CASSEDIQNTEAFF.